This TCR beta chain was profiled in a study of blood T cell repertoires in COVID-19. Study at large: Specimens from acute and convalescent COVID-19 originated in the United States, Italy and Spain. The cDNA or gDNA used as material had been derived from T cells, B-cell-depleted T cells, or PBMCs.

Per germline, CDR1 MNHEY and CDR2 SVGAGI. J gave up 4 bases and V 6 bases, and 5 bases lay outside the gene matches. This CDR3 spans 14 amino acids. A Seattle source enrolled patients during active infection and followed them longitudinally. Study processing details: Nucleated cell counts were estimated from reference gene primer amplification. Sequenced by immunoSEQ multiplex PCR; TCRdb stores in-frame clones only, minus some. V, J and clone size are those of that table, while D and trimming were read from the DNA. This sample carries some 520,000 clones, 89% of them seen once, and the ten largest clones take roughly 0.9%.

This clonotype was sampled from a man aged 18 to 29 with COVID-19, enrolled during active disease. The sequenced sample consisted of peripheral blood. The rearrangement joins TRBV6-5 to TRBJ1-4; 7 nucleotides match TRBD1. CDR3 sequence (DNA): TGTGCCAGCAGGGAGGGGGCCGGTAATGAAAAACTGTTTTTT. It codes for CASREGAGNEKLFF.